This T cell receptor (beta chain) came from a study of response to subunit inactivated influenza vaccine. General study points: It was suggested by the authors that few new T cells are recruited by each seasonal influenza vaccination.

The CDR3 is 15 residues long. From germline, CDR1 is MNHEY and CDR2 SVGEGT. V was shortened by 0 bases and J by 4 bases, with 10 bases between the two germline ends. TCRdb called the RT-PCR reads again in MiXCR, with one record for every CDR3 protein. The sample includes 750,000 to 850,000 distinct CDR3 sequences, approximately 18% of them seen just once. Remarks on this clonotype: Its specificity is unknown.

The genes are TRBV6-2 or TRBV6-3 and TRBJ1-5; no firm D call. The sequence derives from a man aged 45-65 years who received an inactivated influenza vaccine. The sample here was PBMCs from blood, taken 5 days after vaccination. In DNA form, the CDR3 reads TGTGCCAGCAGTTACTCGAGGCAGCCGAATCAGCCCCAGCATTTT. Residues: CASSYSRQPNQPQHF.